The clone carrying this TCR beta chain has just a few counts. The sample originates from a study of molecular identifiers for immune sequencing clone quantification. TCRdb used MiXCR to reprocess the PCR reads, holding one entry per CDR3 protein. The sample carries under 650,000 distinct CDR3 sequences, 20% recorded once. Trimming stripped 0 bases from V and 1 base from J, with 9 bases between. The CDR3 sequence is 14 residues long. Germline values: CDR1 GTSNPN, CDR2 SVGIG (reference sequence). The chain employs TRBV30 and TRBJ1-1; the D is unclear. This clonotype was obtained from a human donor in good health. Some libraries in this study had Jurkat cell RNA spiked in. Material for sequencing was naive CD8+ T cells from blood, with Jurkat cell RNA spiked in. Subset: FACS-sorted CD8+CD4-CCR7+CD45RA+ naive T cells. The DNA of the CDR3 is TGTGCCTGGAGTGTATTGTCGGGGAACACTGAAGCTTTCTTT. Its translation is CAWSVLSGNTEAFF.